Sequencing of this TCR beta chain was carried out in a study of T cell responses to AZD1222 COVID-19 vaccine. Notes on the study in general: Reportedly, nearly half the spike-specific TCRs target unmutated variant regions. Among vaccine-associated CD4 TCRs, coverage spanned spike, with dominance at 160-218 and 743-854. Baseline seropositivity characterized only six AZD1222 recipients. It should be noted that donors were predominantly white British and more often female, and clonal diversity was possibly underestimated.

The CDR3 is 16 residues long. Germline V gene data show CDR1 as LGHDT and CDR2 as YNNKEL (reference sequence). V gave up 2 bases and J gave up 4 bases, with 18 bases separating them. Sequencing was performed with immunoSEQ multiplex PCR; in TCRdb, only in-frame clones are kept and a portion is missing. The sample includes 130,000 to 150,000 clones, around 90% of them seen just once. With regard to this clone: Its antigen remains unknown.

The sequencing used peripheral blood, collected on day 0 of MenACWY control vaccination. The gene calls are TRBV3-1 (or the pseudogene TRBV3-2) and TRBJ2-7; no reliable D call. The TCR comes from an adult in good health. CDR3 DNA sequence: TGTGCCAGCAGCCAACTAAGTTACCTAAAACAGTACGAGCAGTACTTC. Translated, it gives CASSQLSYLKQYEQYF.